Shown below are 32 T cell receptor beta chains from a single sample sequenced in a study of blood T cell repertoires in COVID-19. Sequenced by immunoSEQ multiplex PCR; TCRdb stores in-frame clones only, minus some. The profile covers about 270,000 clones, with 88% appearing a single time and around 3% taken by the ten largest. What was sequenced was PBMCs or T cells enriched from blood (not recorded which). The receptors stem from a woman between 50 and 59 years old who had recovered from COVID-19.

The chain carries TRBV3-1 (or the pseudogene TRBV3-2) and TRBJ1-5; D unresolved. The CDR3 is 13 amino acids. V was cut by 4 bases and J by 6 bases, with 10 bases left in between. Germline V gene sequence: CDR1 LGHDT, CDR2 YNNKEL (reference sequence). The CDR3 here is CASSPLGVQPQHF. The CDR3 region has the DNA TGTGCCAGCAGCCCACTAGGAGTTCAGCCCCAGCATTTT.

The J gene is TRBJ2-3, the V gene TRBV7-3; D not certain. The CDR3 loop spans 13 amino acids. Trimming removed 4 bases at V and 2 bases at J, with 7 bases between. Germline CDR1 SGHTA, CDR2 FQGTGA. CDR3 amino acids: CASSSQSTDTQYF. Written as DNA, the CDR3 is TGTGCCAGCAGCTCCCAATCCACAGATACGCAGTATTTT. Drawing the rest from reference TRBV7-3 and TRBJ2-3, the complete variable domain is GAGVSQTPSNKVTEKGKYVELRCDPISGHTALYWYRQSLGQGPEFLIYFQGTGAADDSGLPNDRFFAVRPEGSVSTLKIQRTERGDSAVYLCASSSQSTDTQYFGPGTRLTVL.

The V call is TRBV6-5, the J call TRBJ2-7; D might be TRBD1 (6 bases). V was trimmed by 6 bases and J by 2 bases, leaving 14 bases between them. This CDR3 spans 14 amino acids. CDR1 is MNHEY, CDR2 SVGAGI, per germline. The CDR3 here is CASSRTWGPYEQYF. CDR3 DNA: TGTGCCAGCAGCAGGACGTGGGGGCCCTACGAGCAGTACTTC.

The chain couples TRBV11-2 to TRBJ1-4; the match to TRBD1 covers 7 bases. CDR1 is SGHAT, CDR2 FQNNGV, per germline. The CDR3 covers 14 residues. With V trimmed by 3 bases and J by 7 bases, 5 bases remained unmatched. The CDR3 DNA sequence: TGTGCCAGCAGCTTGACAGGGATTGGTGAAAAACTGTTTTTT. The encoded protein is CASSLTGIGEKLFF.

This clone was seen only once. The rearrangement uses TRBV24-1 and TRBJ2-1, with no clear D. Trimming removed 10 bases at V and 4 bases at J, with 7 bases between. This CDR3 is 11 amino acids long. CDR1 and CDR2 from the germline V gene are KGHDR and SFDVKD. The CDR3 protein is CATGDYNEQFF. The CDR3 DNA reads TGTGCCACGGGCGATTACAATGAGCAGTTCTTC.

The chain recombines TRBV4-1 with TRBJ2-7; TRBD2 might be the D (6 bases). V gave up 0 bases and J gave up 7 bases, with 19 bases separating them. This CDR3 spans 16 amino acids. CDR1 is MGHRA and CDR2 is YSYEKL in the germline V gene. The CDR3 DNA is TGCGCCAGCAGCCAAGATCAGCCCGGGAGATACCTTGAGCAGTACTTC. The encoded protein is CASSQDQPGRYLEQYF.

The gene calls are TRBV7-9 and TRBJ1-1; 9 nucleotides agree with TRBD1. The CDR3 sequence is 14 residues long. The germline V gene has CDR1 SEHNR and CDR2 FQNEAQ (reference sequence). Trimming removed 5 bases from V and 5 bases from J; junction bases left unmatched: 6. This CDR3 is CASSPGQGKTEAFF. The CDR3 region has the DNA TGTGCCAGCAGCCCGGGACAGGGAAAGACTGAAGCTTTCTTT.

This chain connects TRBV7-2 to TRBJ2-3; TRBD2 is a possible D gene (5 bases). This CDR3 has 16 amino acids. V lost 0 bases and J lost 2, with 12 bases in between. Germline CDR1 reads SGHTA; CDR2 reads FQGNSA. The CDR3 here is CASSLARTSLTDTQYF. CDR3 nucleotide sequence: TGTGCCAGCAGCTTAGCACGGACTTCCCTCACAGATACGCAGTATTTT.

V usage is TRBV6-5 and J usage is TRBJ2-5, with a weak D call TRBD1 (6 bases). Per germline, CDR1 MNHEY and CDR2 SVGAGI. V was clipped by 0 bases and J by 1 base, with 12 bases between them. The CDR3 loop spans 16 amino acids. In DNA, the CDR3 is TGTGCCAGCAGTTACTCGCCAGGGGCATCCCAAGAGACCCAGTACTTC. Protein sequence: CASSYSPGASQETQYF.

The chain couples TRBV19 to TRBJ1-5, with a possible D match to TRBD1 (6 bases). V was trimmed by 7 bases and J by 5 bases, leaving 15 bases between them. The CDR3 has 14 amino acids. CDR1 and CDR2 from the germline V gene are LNHDA and SQIVND (reference sequence). The CDR3 loop reads CASIGQSFYQPQHF. CDR3 in DNA: TGTGCCAGTATCGGACAGAGCTTTTATCAGCCCCAGCATTTT.

CDR3 sequence reads: CASSIIAGTAYEQYF. The CDR3 DNA sequence: TGTGCCAGCAGTATAATAGCCGGGACAGCATACGAGCAGTACTTC. The chain uses TRBV28 and TRBJ2-7; 7 nucleotides match TRBD1. The CDR3 has 15 residues. The trim removed 5 bases at V and 4 bases at J, leaving 11 bases unmatched. Germline assignment: CDR1 MDHEN and CDR2 SYDVKM.

The chain uses TRBV7-2 and TRBJ2-7; 10 bases fit TRBD2. With 1 base clipped from V and 1 base from J, the junction kept 7 bases outside the gene matches. This CDR3 is 17 amino acids long. Germline loops: CDR1 SGHTA, CDR2 FQGNSA. The CDR3 sequence: CASSLEASGRGSYEQYF. The CDR3 coding sequence is TGTGCCAGCAGCTTAGAGGCTAGCGGGAGAGGTTCCTACGAGCAGTACTTC. The whole variable domain, remainder taken from reference TRBV7-2 and TRBJ2-7, is GAGVSQSPSNKVTEKGKDVELRCDPISGHTALYWYRQSLGQGLEFLIYFQGNSAPDKSGLPSDRFSAERTGGSVSTLTIQRTQQEDSAVYLCASSLEASGRGSYEQYFGPGTRLTVT.

The V call is TRBV24-1, the J call TRBJ1-5, with D possibly matching TRBD1 (6 bases). The CDR3 spans 14 residues. CDR1 KGHDR and CDR2 SFDVKD come from the germline V gene. V was shortened by 9 bases and J by 7 bases, with 18 bases between the two germline ends. CDR3 sequence: CATQSEGVYQPQHF. DNA of the CDR3: TGTGCCACCCAGTCCGAGGGGGTTTACCAGCCCCAGCATTTT.

This clone was seen many times. The chain joins TRBV6-5 to TRBJ2-2; no clear D gene. V lost 5 bases and J lost 2, with 6 bases in between. The CDR3 extends over 13 amino acids. Germline V lookup: CDR1 MNHEY, CDR2 SVGAGI. This chain's CDR3 is CASSLYNTGELFF. In nucleotides, the CDR3 is TGTGCCAGCAGTCTCTATAACACCGGGGAGCTGTTTTTT.

The rearrangement uses TRBV2 and TRBJ1-2; D is possibly TRBD1 (5 bases). CDR1 SNHLY and CDR2 FYNNEI come from the germline V gene. CDR3 length: 14 amino acids. V lost 2 bases and J lost 4, with 11 bases in between. The CDR3 is CASSETRVSYGYTF. As DNA, the CDR3 is TGTGCCAGCAGTGAAACCAGGGTGAGCTATGGCTACACCTTC.

The chain is built from TRBV30 and TRBJ1-1; 9 bases line up with TRBD1. The CDR3 is made up of 16 amino acids. V lost 4 bases, J lost 3 bases, and 12 bases stayed unmatched. Per the germline V gene, CDR1 is GTSNPN and CDR2 is SVGIG (reference sequence). This CDR3 reads CAWKGDRDRVDTEAFF. The CDR3 DNA is TGTGCCTGGAAGGGGGACAGGGATAGGGTGGACACTGAAGCTTTCTTT. Variable domain in full (rest from reference TRBV30 and TRBJ1-1): SQTIHQWPATLVQPVGSPLSLECTVEGTSNPNLYWYRQAAGRGLQLLFYSVGIGQISSEVPQNLSASRPQDRQFILSSKKLLLSDSGFYLCAWKGDRDRVDTEAFFGQGTRLTVV.

This chain uses TRBV11-2 with TRBJ2-1; perhaps TRBD1 as D (6 bases). The germline CDR1 and CDR2 sequences are SGHAT and FQNNGV. This CDR3 has 16 residues. Between the trimmed V and J ends, which lost 4 bases and 3 bases, there was a span of 16 bases. In DNA form, the CDR3 reads TGTGCCAGCAGCTCGAGGGGCAGGGGTGTCTACAATGAGCAGTTCTTC. This gives the protein CASSSRGRGVYNEQFF.

J is TRBJ2-2 and V is TRBV30; TRBD2 matches at 7 bases. CDR1 GTSNPN and CDR2 SVGIG come from the germline V gene (reference sequence). J was trimmed by 1 base and V by 0 bases; bases with no gene match: 11. The length of the CDR3 is 18 residues. The CDR3 DNA follows: TGTGCCTGGAGTGTACGGGAGGCAGCCCAGGGGAACACCGGGGAGCTGTTTTTT. It translates to CAWSVREAAQGNTGELFF.

This clone was seen a few times. The V and J genes are TRBV3-1 (or the pseudogene TRBV3-2) and TRBJ2-2, with TRBD2 matching 7 bases. The germline gives CDR1 LGHDT, CDR2 YNNKEL (reference sequence). The CDR3 runs 13 residues. CDR3 sequence: CASAGGSPGELFF. The CDR3 DNA reads TGTGCGTCGGCAGGCGGGAGCCCCGGGGAGCTGTTTTTT.

The V gene is TRBV29-1, the J gene TRBJ2-3; 8 bases map to TRBD2. J gave up 6 bases and V 4 bases, and 6 bases lay outside the gene matches. In germline, CDR1 is SQVTM, CDR2 ANQGSEA. The length of the CDR3 is 13 residues. The CDR3 protein is CSVGRGGEDTQYF. The DNA of the CDR3 is TGCAGCGTTGGCCGGGGGGGCGAGGATACGCAGTATTTT.

This chain connects TRBV5-4 to TRBJ2-5, with a possible D match to TRBD1 (6 bases). CDR1 SGHNT and CDR2 YYREEE come from the germline V gene (reference sequence). Trimming stripped 1 base from V and 1 base from J, with 11 bases between. This CDR3 contains 15 residues. The CDR3 region has the DNA TGTGCCAGCAGCTTGCACAACAGGGCCCAAGAGACCCAGTACTTC. Its protein is CASSLHNRAQETQYF.

V is TRBV18 and J is TRBJ2-7, with 8 bases lining up with TRBD1. Trimming cost V 4 bases and J 0 bases; bases outside gene matches: 8. This CDR3 region has 16 residues. Germline assignment: CDR1 KGHSH and CDR2 LQKENI. CDR3 DNA sequence: TGTGCCAGCTCACGAATAACAGGGGGAAGCTCCTACGAGCAGTACTTC. It specifies CASSRITGGSSYEQYF. Using reference TRBV18 and TRBJ2-7 for the parts outside the CDR3, the full variable domain is NAGVMQNPRHLVRRRGQEARLRCSPMKGHSHVYWYRQLPEEGLKFMVYLQKENIIDESGMPKERFSAEFPKEGPSILRIQQVVRGDSAAYFCASSRITGGSSYEQYFGPGTRLTVT.

V and J are TRBV10-2 and TRBJ1-2; D not certain. With 0 bases removed from V and 4 bases from J, the gap between germline ends came to 12 bases. The V gene's germline CDR1 is WSHSY and CDR2 SAAADI. The CDR3 consists of 15 residues. CDR3 nucleotide sequence: TGCGCCAGCAGTGAGTCGCTGGGAGGGCTCTATGGCTACACCTTC. It codes for CASSESLGGLYGYTF.

This clone came up once. The chain joins TRBV28 to TRBJ1-2; 9 bases map to TRBD1. Looked up from germline, CDR1 is MDHEN and CDR2 is SYDVKM. The CDR3 contains 17 residues. V dropped 5 bases and J dropped 7; count of bases not matched to a gene: 17. The chain's CDR3 is CASSLLGTGNRDGGYTF. CDR3 bases: TGTGCCAGCAGTCTACTGGGGACAGGGAACCGGGACGGTGGCTACACCTTC.

The chain employs TRBV5-1 and TRBJ2-6; weak D call: TRBD1 (6 bases). This CDR3 contains 15 residues. From germline, CDR1 is SGHRS and CDR2 YFSETQ. Deletions cut 4 bases from V and 1 base from J, with 9 bases between. Here the CDR3 DNA reads TGCGCCAGCAGCGAACAGGGATCTGGGGCCAACGTCCTGACTTTC. It yields the protein CASSEQGSGANVLTF.

This clone was seen once. The rearrangement links TRBV28 to TRBJ2-5, with D maybe TRBD1 (7 bases). Germline assignment: CDR1 MDHEN and CDR2 SYDVKM. This CDR3 spans 13 amino acids. Trimming pared 7 bases from V and 13 bases from J, leaving 22 bases between. CDR3 region: CASNRQGGSVTYF. The CDR3 nucleotides are TGTGCCAGCAACCGGCAGGGGGGCTCCGTGACGTACTTC.

This chain links TRBV10-1 with TRBJ1-2; D gene unclear. CDR3 size: 13 residues. Germline lookup yields CDR1 WNHNN and CDR2 SYGVQD (reference sequence). V dropped 8 bases and J dropped 1 base, with 11 bases sitting between them. The DNA of the CDR3 is TGCGCCAGCTCGCCGGGGATTAACTATGGCTACACCTTC. Encoded protein: CASSPGINYGYTF.

The chain combines TRBV24-1 with TRBJ1-3; D perhaps matches TRBD1 (6 bases). The CDR3 sequence is 18 residues long. CDR1 and CDR2 from the germline V gene are KGHDR and SFDVKD. V dropped 0 bases and J dropped 2 bases, with 16 bases sitting between them. The CDR3, as DNA: TGTGCCACCAGTGATTTGGTTCGATGGGGGCAAGCTGGAAACACCATATATTTT. This translates into CATSDLVRWGQAGNTIYF.

The chain recombines TRBV14 with TRBJ2-7; TRBD1 agrees at 8 bases. The trim removed 4 bases at V and 1 base at J, leaving 9 bases unmatched. Germline assignment: CDR1 SGHDN and CDR2 FVKESK. The CDR3 runs 16 residues. The DNA for the CDR3 is TGTGCCAGCAGCCCCACAGGGGGAGTACCTTCCTACGAGCAGTACTTC. Its protein is CASSPTGGVPSYEQYF.

V is TRBV7-2 and J is TRBJ1-2; no clear D gene. Germline lookup yields CDR1 SGHTA and CDR2 FQGNSA. This CDR3 has 13 residues. V lost 1 base and J lost 6, with 9 bases in between. DNA for the CDR3: TGTGCCAGCAGCTTAGGGCTGGCGGATGGCTACACCTTC. It specifies CASSLGLADGYTF.

This clone was observed a single time. The chain recombines TRBV6-5 with TRBJ2-5, with TRBD2 as a possible D gene (6 bases). The CDR3 sequence is 13 residues long. Germline loops: CDR1 MNHEY, CDR2 SVGAGI. V gave up 6 bases and J gave up 1 base, with 9 bases separating them. The CDR3: CASRGTFQETQYF. CDR3 coding DNA: TGTGCCAGCAGGGGGACTTTCCAAGAGACCCAGTACTTC.

CDR3 residues: CASSPGLAGGPKGKSNEQFF. DNA of the CDR3: TGTGCCAGCAGCCCCGGACTAGCGGGAGGGCCAAAGGGTAAAAGCAATGAGCAGTTCTTC. The chain is built from TRBV5-4 and TRBJ2-1; 15 positions agree with TRBD2. J was trimmed by 6 bases and V by 4 bases; bases with no gene match: 17. This CDR3 has 20 amino acids. Germline CDR1 is SGHNT and CDR2 is YYREEE (reference sequence).